This T cell receptor beta chain emerged from a study of blood T cells in healthy people across ages. Remarks on this clonotype: Its cognate antigen is unknown.

Alongside a J-beta primer mix, a sample-barcoded 5' primer served in a second PCR lasting roughly 6 to 11 cycles. The template-switch adaptor, which had 12 random nucleotides, put a tag on each cDNA molecule. TCRdb reprocessed the 5' RACE reads with MiXCR, giving one entry per CDR3 protein. Here the sample spans 800,000 or so distinct CDR3 sequences, about 45% being singletons. CDR3 length: 13 residues. CDR1 and CDR2 (germline): SQVTM, ANQGSEA. Healthy Caucasian individuals from Russia aged roughly 6 to 90 served as donors. Study-level results: What prevented conclusive comparison of naive and antigen-experienced cells was that PBMCs were unsorted.

This clonotype originated in a man older than 75 in good health. The sample consisted of blood. This sequence joins TRBV29-1 and TRBJ2-5, with 12 bases identical to TRBD2. The closer fit of TRBJ2-7 to the DNA end suggests the J call may be wrong. CDR3 sequence (DNA): TGCAGCGTTGTTCGGACTAGCGGGGACGAGCAGTACTTC. Protein sequence: CSVVRTSGDEQYF.